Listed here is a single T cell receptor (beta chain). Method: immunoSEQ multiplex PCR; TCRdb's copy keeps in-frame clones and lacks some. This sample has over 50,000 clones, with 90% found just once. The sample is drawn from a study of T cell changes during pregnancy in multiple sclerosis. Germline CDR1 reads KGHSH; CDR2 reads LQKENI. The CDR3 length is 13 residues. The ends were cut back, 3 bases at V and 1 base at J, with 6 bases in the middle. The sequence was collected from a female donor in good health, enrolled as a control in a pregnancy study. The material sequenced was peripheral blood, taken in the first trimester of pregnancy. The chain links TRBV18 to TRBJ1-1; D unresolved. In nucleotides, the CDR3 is TGTGCCAGCTCACCTGGCAGGAACACTGAAGCTTTCTTT. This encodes CASSPGRNTEAFF. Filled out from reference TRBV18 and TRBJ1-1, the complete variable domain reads NAGVMQNPRHLVRRRGQEARLRCSPMKGHSHVYWYRQLPEEGLKFMVYLQKENIIDESGMPKERFSAEFPKEGPSILRIQQVVRGDSAAYFCASSPGRNTEAFFGQGTRLTVV.